Below, 31 T cell receptor beta chains from the same sample are listed, as sequenced in a study of blood T cell repertoires in COVID-19. The repertoire was sequenced with immunoSEQ multiplex PCR; TCRdb's copy has only in-frame clones and lacks some. The data show about 260,000 clones, with about 91% seen just once and over 1% held by the top ten. What was sequenced was PBMCs or T cells enriched from blood (not recorded which). Receptor source: a woman aged 40 to 50 with acute COVID-19.

This clone was counted a few times. The rearrangement links TRBV4-1 to TRBJ1-2; TRBD1 matches at 7 bases. Germline CDR1 is MGHRA and CDR2 is YSYEKL. CDR3 length: 16 amino acids. V lost 0 bases, J lost 6 bases, and 10 bases stayed unmatched. The CDR3 protein is CASSQEPGQHLNGYTF. CDR3 bases: TGCGCCAGCAGCCAAGAACCGGGACAGCACTTGAATGGCTACACCTTC.

The chain's CDR3 is CASRQPAGAGYNEQFF. In DNA, the CDR3 is TGCGCCAGCAGGCAACCCGCGGGGGCTGGTTACAATGAGCAGTTCTTC. V and J are TRBV4-1 and TRBJ2-1, with D possibly matching TRBD2 (7 bases). V was shortened by 6 bases and J by 4 bases, with 19 bases between the two germline ends. The CDR3 is 16 amino acids. In germline, CDR1 is MGHRA, CDR2 YSYEKL.

This chain joins TRBV27 and TRBJ1-2, with 9 bases fitting TRBD1. Germline CDR1 reads MNHEY; CDR2 reads SMNVEV (reference sequence). V lost 6 bases to trimming and J lost 6 bases; unmatched junction nucleotides: 14. The CDR3 length is 16 residues. The CDR3 protein is CASSRAGLTGGHGYTF. The CDR3 DNA follows: TGTGCCAGCAGCCGAGCGGGGCTGACAGGGGGGCATGGCTACACCTTC.

The chain joins TRBV7-9 to TRBJ2-1, with D possibly TRBD2 on 5 matching bases. The CDR3 spans 15 residues. V dropped 1 base and J dropped 8 bases, with 15 bases sitting between them. Per the germline V gene, CDR1 is SEHNR and CDR2 is FQNEAQ (reference sequence). The CDR3 loop is CASSLVHGDIYEQFF. The CDR3 nucleotides are TGTGCCAGCAGCTTAGTTCACGGGGATATCTATGAGCAGTTCTTC.

This rearrangement joins TRBV6-5 to TRBJ2-1; maybe TRBD2 (5 bases). The CDR3 is 16 residues long. Germline CDR1 and CDR2: MNHEY and SVGAGI. V was clipped by 2 bases and J by 5 bases, with 16 bases between them. This CDR3 reads CASSYRIMGDHNEQFF. CDR3 coding DNA: TGTGCCAGCAGTTACAGGATCATGGGAGACCACAATGAGCAGTTCTTC.

V is TRBV11-2 and J is TRBJ1-5; 10 bases agree with TRBD1. This CDR3 region has 17 residues. Germline V gene sequence: CDR1 SGHAT, CDR2 FQNNGV. V gave up 0 bases and J gave up 5 bases; unmatched junction bases: 7. CDR3: CASSLEPGQGGYQPQHF. CDR3 DNA sequence: TGTGCCAGCAGCTTAGAGCCCGGACAGGGGGGTTATCAGCCCCAGCATTTT.

This chain uses TRBV5-5 with TRBJ2-7; TRBD2 matches at 14 bases. CDR3 size: 13 residues. Germline V CDR1 and CDR2: SGHKS, YYEKEE (reference sequence). V was pared by 4 bases and J by 7 bases, with 1 base of the junction left unmatched. The chain's CDR3 is CASSGTSGGEQYV. CDR3 DNA: TGTGCCAGCAGCGGGACTAGCGGGGGAGAGCAGTACGTC.

The chain employs TRBV6-2 or TRBV6-3 and TRBJ1-5; D uncertain. Germline loops: CDR1 MNHEY, CDR2 SVGEGT. The length of the CDR3 is 12 residues. Trimming took off 6 bases at V and 7 bases at J, with 10 bases between the two ends. The CDR3 DNA reads TGTGCCAGCAGCGATCCGGGACAGCCCCAGCATTTT. As protein: CASSDPGQPQHF.

The chain combines TRBV5-1 with TRBJ1-2; weak D call: TRBD1 (5 bases). Germline V gene sequence: CDR1 SGHRS, CDR2 YFSETQ. The CDR3 covers 14 residues. The V end lost 2 bases, the J end lost 4 bases, and 12 bases lay between the germline ends. In DNA form, the CDR3 reads TGCGCCAGCAGCTTATCAGGGTGGGCCTATGGCTACACCTTC. Translation gives CASSLSGWAYGYTF.

The chain combines TRBV12-3 or TRBV12-4 with TRBJ2-1; 8 positions agree with TRBD1. V was pared by 6 bases and J by 6 bases, with 4 bases of the junction left unmatched. The CDR3 contains 13 residues. The CDR3 loop is CASSRGLLNEQFF. The CDR3, as DNA: TGTGCCAGCAGCAGGGGGCTTCTCAATGAGCAGTTCTTC.

The gene calls are TRBV7-6 and TRBJ1-3, with 9 bases that match TRBD1. Germline loops: CDR1 SGHVS, CDR2 FNYEAQ. The CDR3 is 16 residues long. V trimming: 4 bases; J trimming: 4 bases; junction bases outside the gene matches: 8. The DNA of the CDR3 is TGTGCCAGCAGCTCCTTACAGGGGGCGACCGGAAACACCATATATTTT. As protein: CASSSLQGATGNTIYF.

Points on this clone: The junction and the germline gene differ at one end; a read error may be behind it. This chain links TRBV30 with TRBJ1-2, with unresolved D. Germline assignment: CDR1 GTSNPN and CDR2 SVGIG (reference sequence). The CDR3 is 11 residues long. The CDR3 loop is CARSVGGGYTF. The CDR3, as DNA: TGTGCCCGGAGTGTTGGAGGTGGCTACACCTTC.

The CDR3 spells CASSLGQGIPEAFF. For the CDR3, the DNA is TGTGCCAGCAGCTTAGGACAGGGTATCCCTGAAGCTTTCTTT. The genes are TRBV5-5 and TRBJ1-1; 8 bases are shared with TRBD1. The CDR3 runs to 14 residues. CDR1 and CDR2 from the germline V gene are SGHKS and YYEKEE (reference sequence). Trimming at V came to 2 bases and at J to 6 bases, leaving 6 bases not matched to a gene.

This clone was seen once. The chain is built from TRBV15 and TRBJ1-5, with a possible D match to TRBD1 (5 bases). Between the trimmed V and J ends, which lost 0 bases and 6 bases, there was a span of 15 bases. Germline assignment: CDR1 LNHNV and CDR2 YYDKDF (reference sequence). This CDR3 region has 16 residues. The CDR3 DNA reads as TGTGCCACCAGCAGAGATCTAGGCAGGGAGGGTCAGCCCCAGCATTTT. This sequence encodes CATSRDLGREGQPQHF.

This clone was recorded a few times. This chain joins TRBV7-6 and TRBJ1-6; D perhaps matches TRBD1 (6 bases). CDR3 length: 17 amino acids. Per the germline V gene, CDR1 is SGHVS and CDR2 is FNYEAQ. V lost 2 bases and J lost 5, with 16 bases in between. CDR3: CASSLMPGGTDNSPLHF. For the CDR3, the DNA is TGTGCCAGCAGCTTAATGCCGGGGGGCACCGATAATTCACCCCTCCACTTT.

The gene calls are TRBV10-3 and TRBJ2-5; 7 bases map to TRBD1. The length of the CDR3 is 14 residues. Unmatched junction bases numbered 12, after V lost 10 bases and J lost 4 bases. Per germline, CDR1 ENHRY and CDR2 SYGVKD. The CDR3 protein is CATAEDRSGETQYF. CDR3 bases: TGTGCCACAGCAGAGGACAGGTCGGGAGAGACCCAGTACTTC.

The V and J genes are TRBV5-1 and TRBJ2-1, with 9 bases lining up with TRBD1. CDR1 is SGHRS, CDR2 YFSETQ, per germline. V lost 0 bases, J lost 9 bases, and 4 bases stayed unmatched. The CDR3 contains 14 residues. For the CDR3, the DNA is TGCGCCAGCAGCTTGGGGACAGGGGTACTTGAGCAGTTCTTC. Translating gives CASSLGTGVLEQFF. Complete variable domain (other parts from reference TRBV5-1 and TRBJ2-1): KAGVTQTPRYLIKTRGQQVTLSCSPISGHRSVSWYQQTPGQGLQFLFEYFSETQRNKGNFPGRFSGRQFSNSRSEMNVSTLELGDSALYLCASSLGTGVLEQFFGPGTRLTVL.

This clone has more than one count but fewer than ten. The chain combines TRBV24-1 with TRBJ2-1; 16 bases align to TRBD2. Germline assignment: CDR1 KGHDR and CDR2 SFDVKD. The CDR3 totals 16 residues. The junction had 7 bases not matched to a gene; V was cut back by 3 bases and J by 12 bases. In DNA form, the CDR3 reads TGTGCCACCAGTGATGCCTCGGGACTAGCGGGAGGGCTGCAGTTCTTC. Residues: CATSDASGLAGGLQFF.

This chain joins TRBV4-1 and TRBJ1-1, with unresolved D. This CDR3 is built from 14 residues. V was shortened by 1 base and J by 1 base, with 7 bases between the two germline ends. Germline CDR1 is MGHRA and CDR2 is YSYEKL. The CDR3 reads CASSQGQENTEAFF. CDR3 bases: TGCGCCAGCAGCCAAGGGCAGGAGAACACTGAAGCTTTCTTT.

This sequence joins TRBV7-8 and TRBJ2-1, with D uncertain. V shed 5 bases and J shed 6 bases, with 23 bases lying between them. This CDR3 has 17 amino acids. CDR1 is SGHVS and CDR2 is FQNEAQ in the germline V gene. The CDR3 DNA follows: TGTGCCAGCAGCCCCCGTTCCTTAGTTTTAGCTGGCAATGAGCAGTTCTTC. Translating it yields CASSPRSLVLAGNEQFF.

The chain couples TRBV5-1 to TRBJ1-6; no reliable D call. The CDR3 length is 15 residues. Germline V gene lookup returns CDR1 SGHRS and CDR2 YFSETQ. Trimming left V 0 bases short and J 3 bases short, with 7 bases between. The DNA of the CDR3 is TGCGCCAGCAGCTTGGCCAGGAACTATAATTCACCCCTCCACTTT. It specifies CASSLARNYNSPLHF.

The CDR3 nucleotides read TGTGCCAGCAGTGCCGGACTAGCGGGTTACACAGATACGCAGTATTTT. Amino acids: CASSAGLAGYTDTQYF. This chain connects TRBV6-1 to TRBJ2-3; 11 bases align to TRBD2. CDR1 and CDR2 from the germline V gene are MNHNS and SASEGT. CDR3 size: 16 residues. With 4 bases clipped from V and 2 bases from J, the junction kept 5 bases outside the gene matches.

V is TRBV4-3 and J is TRBJ1-2; unclear D gene. The V end was cut by 1 base, the J end by 0 bases, with 12 bases between. The CDR3 contains 16 residues. Germline V lookup: CDR1 LGHNA, CDR2 YSLEER. In nucleotides, the CDR3 is TGCGCCAGCAGCCAAGGGTCGGGTCCCCCTAACTATGGCTACACCTTC. Protein sequence: CASSQGSGPPNYGYTF.

The V call is TRBV7-3, the J call TRBJ2-1, with TRBD2 matching over 8 bases. V dropped 2 bases and J dropped 2; count of bases not matched to a gene: 5. Germline V gene sequence: CDR1 SGHTA, CDR2 FQGTGA. The CDR3 sequence is 16 residues long. The CDR3 DNA sequence: TGTGCCAGCAGCTTAGCTGGAGCGGGAGCCTACAATGAGCAGTTCTTC. The encoded protein is CASSLAGAGAYNEQFF.

The V gene is TRBV5-1, the J gene TRBJ2-7; no firm D call. The V gene lost 0 bases and the J gene lost 0 bases, with 13 bases spanning the gap. The CDR3 covers 16 residues. Germline values: CDR1 SGHRS, CDR2 YFSETQ. CDR3 sequence reads: CASSLGPQTGSYEQYF. CDR3 nucleotides: TGCGCCAGCAGCTTGGGGCCTCAGACGGGCTCCTACGAGCAGTACTTC.

The chain uses TRBV6-5 and TRBJ1-1; maybe TRBD1 (6 bases). Trimming pared 8 bases from V and 0 bases from J, leaving 13 bases between. This CDR3 has 14 residues. In germline, CDR1 is MNHEY, CDR2 SVGAGI. As DNA, the CDR3 is TGTGCCAGCTCCCTGGACAGCGTGAACACTGAAGCTTTCTTT. Encoded protein: CASSLDSVNTEAFF.

This clone was detected a few times. The V gene is TRBV5-8, the J gene TRBJ2-2; a weak D match, TRBD1 (6 bases). This CDR3 spans 17 amino acids. V lost 0 bases and J lost 4, with 16 bases in between. Looked up from germline, CDR1 is SGHTS and CDR2 is YDEGEE. CDR3 protein: CASSLGLGRGFTGELFF. CDR3 nucleotides: TGTGCCAGCAGCTTGGGATTAGGCAGGGGATTCACCGGGGAGCTGTTTTTT.

The V and J genes are TRBV6-5 and TRBJ2-7; TRBD2 matches at 8 bases. The length of the CDR3 is 15 residues. Germline CDR1 reads MNHEY; CDR2 reads SVGAGI. Trimming removed 5 bases from V and 6 bases from J; junction bases left unmatched: 12. The CDR3 DNA follows: TGTGCCAGCAGTCCTCCGGGACTAGTTTTGGTCGAGCAGTACTTC. Its translation: CASSPPGLVLVEQYF.

V is TRBV7-9 and J is TRBJ2-5; D is possibly TRBD1 (5 bases). V lost 1 base, J lost 3 bases, and 9 bases lay in between. The CDR3 length is 14 residues. Germline values: CDR1 SEHNR, CDR2 FQNEAQ (reference sequence). In nucleotides, the CDR3 is TGTGCCAGCAGCTTAGTGACAGTAGAAGAGACCCAGTACTTC. It specifies CASSLVTVEETQYF. Complete variable domain (other parts from reference TRBV7-9 and TRBJ2-5): DTGVSQNPRHKITKRGQNVTFRCDPISEHNRLYWYRQTLGQGPEFLTYFQNEAQLEKSRLLSDRFSAERPKGSFSTLEIQRTEQGDSAMYLCASSLVTVEETQYFGPGTRLLVL.

V gene TRBV19 combines with J gene TRBJ1-1; TRBD1 matches 7 bases. This CDR3 region has 13 residues. Germline-derived CDR1 and CDR2 are LNHDA and SQIVND (reference sequence). J lost 0 bases, V lost 5 bases, and 0 bases had no gene match. The CDR3 loop is CASSDRVNTEAFF. Here the CDR3 DNA reads TGTGCCAGTAGTGACAGGGTGAACACTGAAGCTTTCTTT.

The rearrangement uses TRBV5-1 and TRBJ1-1; 11 bases line up with TRBD1. The length of the CDR3 is 15 residues. With 4 bases clipped from V and 3 bases from J, the junction kept 5 bases outside the gene matches. The V gene's germline CDR1 is SGHRS and CDR2 YFSETQ. CDR3 sequence reads: CASSRMGQGDTEAFF. CDR3 coding DNA: TGCGCCAGCAGCCGGATGGGACAGGGGGACACTGAAGCTTTCTTT.